This TCR beta chain is drawn from a study of cytomegalovirus exposure and HLA in healthy donors. At the time of sampling, donors were nominally healthy, though unrecorded immune exposures were likely. There are 15 residues in the CDR3. Germline CDR1 LNHDA, CDR2 SQIVND (reference sequence). V shed 0 bases and J shed 6 bases, with 12 bases lying between them. With 60 Vbeta and 13 Jbeta primers, the PCR was carried out. Study processing details: Later reanalysis found around 84 million unique TCR beta chains, some 10 million of them shared. TCRdb keeps only in-frame clones here, not all; method: immunoSEQ multiplex PCR. That table is the source of V, J and clone size, and D and trimming were worked out from the DNA. The sample lists 150,000 to 200,000 clones; 77% were seen once.

The specimen sequenced was PBMCs. The TCR comes from a man between 18 and 29 years old in good health and CMV-seronegative. V gene TRBV19 combines with J gene TRBJ2-4, with D tentatively TRBD2 (6 bases). For the CDR3, the DNA is TGTGCCAGTAGTATAGAAGAGACTAGTGGAAACATTCAGTACTTC. Translated: CASSIEETSGNIQYF. Complete variable domain (other parts from reference TRBV19 and TRBJ2-4): DGGITQSPKYLFRKEGQNVTLSCEQNLNHDAMYWYRQDPGQGLRLIYYSQIVNDFQKGDIAEGYSVSREKKESFPLTVTSAQKNPTAFYLCASSIEETSGNIQYFGAGTRLSVL.